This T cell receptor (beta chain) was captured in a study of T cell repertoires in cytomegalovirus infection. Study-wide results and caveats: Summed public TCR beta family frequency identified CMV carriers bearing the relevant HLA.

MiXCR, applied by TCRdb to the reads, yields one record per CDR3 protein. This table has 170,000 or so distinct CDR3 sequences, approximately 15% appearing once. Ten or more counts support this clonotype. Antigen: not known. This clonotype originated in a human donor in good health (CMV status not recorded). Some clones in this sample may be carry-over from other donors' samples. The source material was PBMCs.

CDR3: CASSLMGQGAEQFF. CDR3 DNA: TGTGCCAGCAGCTTAATGGGACAGGGGGCTGAGCAGTTCTTC. V usage is TRBV7-3 and J usage is TRBJ2-1, with TRBD1 identical over 12 bases. Trimming removed 1 base from V and 9 bases from J; junction bases left unmatched: 1. This CDR3 region has 14 residues. Germline CDR1 SGHTA, CDR2 FQGTGA.